This TCR beta chain was recovered during a study of T cell responses to AZD1222 COVID-19 vaccine. The CDR3 loop spans 15 amino acids. Germline V gene data show CDR1 as MNHEY and CDR2 as SMNVEV (reference sequence). Deletions cut 5 bases from V and 0 bases from J, with 13 bases between. Produced via immunoSEQ multiplex PCR; TCRdb's table is partial and in-frame only. Of fewer than 150,000 clones in the sample, around 89% were seen once. Remarks on this clone: What it recognizes is unknown.

Study-wide points: The study reported that nearly half of spike-specific TCRs target unmutated variant regions. Repertoires were obtained only post-peak T cell response.

The gene calls are TRBV27 and TRBJ1-1, with D possibly matching TRBD1 (6 bases). Here the sequenced sample was peripheral blood, taken 28 days after the second AZD1222 dose. The origin of this receptor is an adult who received the AZD1222 COVID-19 vaccine. The CDR3 region is CASSPLGGMNTEAFF. The CDR3 nucleotides read TGTGCCAGCAGTCCTTTGGGGGGCATGAACACTGAAGCTTTCTTT.